This T cell receptor beta chain is drawn from a study of blood T cells in healthy people across ages. Trimming at V came to 3 bases and at J to 3 bases, leaving 3 bases not matched to a gene. CDR1 and CDR2 (germline): DFQATT, SNEGSKA (reference sequence). This CDR3 has 13 residues. Alongside a J-beta primer mix, a sample-barcoded 5' primer served in a second PCR lasting about 7 to 12 cycles. TCRdb reprocessed the 5' RACE reads via MiXCR and lists one record per CDR3 protein. The table records over a million distinct CDR3 sequences, roughly 60% of them present only once. The J gene is TRBJ2-5, the V gene TRBV20-1, with TRBD1 matching 8 bases. The source is a man in his late teens or twenties in good health. The specimen sequenced was blood. The CDR3 DNA sequence: TGCAGTGCTAGCCCACAGGGGGAAGAGACCCAGTACTTC. Translating it yields CSASPQGEETQYF.